This T cell receptor (beta chain) is from a study of blood T cells in healthy people across ages. Study-wide points: What prevented conclusive comparison of naive and antigen-experienced cells was that PBMCs were unsorted.

CDR3 length: 15 amino acids. Trimming removed 10 bases from V and 5 bases from J; junction bases left unmatched: 12. In germline, CDR1 is ENHRY, CDR2 SYGVKD. Primed by a sample-barcoded 5' primer and a J-beta primer mix, a second PCR proceeded for about 6 to 11 cycles. MiXCR, applied by TCRdb to the 5' RACE reads, yields one record per CDR3 protein. The sample shows some 1.8 million distinct CDR3 sequences, roughly two fifths of them seen only once. A note on this clonotype: Its cognate antigen is unknown.

This TCR derives from a human donor in good health. V gene TRBV10-3 combines with J gene TRBJ2-3; TRBD1 aligns across 10 bases. Sequenced input: blood. DNA for the CDR3: TGTGCCACGGGACAGGGGTCGATGGTTGGAGATACGCAGTATTTT. It translates to CATGQGSMVGDTQYF.